This entry is about one TCR beta chain. Its antigen is unidentified. The junction and the germline gene differ at one end; a read error may be behind it. These data are taken from a study of beta chain features in type 1 diabetes. General study results and limits: Across patients, naive, central memory and Treg TCRB repertoires exhibited apparently greater similarity than was observed across healthy donors.

Germline V gene sequence: CDR1 SGHNT, CDR2 YYREEE (reference sequence). The CDR3 has 15 residues. Expressed TCRB transcripts got sequenced, as all isolated RNA was reverse transcribed. About 3.57 million reads were obtained on average from naive, central memory and regulatory T cell samples. Repertoires were generated with immunoSEQ multiplex PCR, while TCRdb's copy carries only in-frame clones and drops some. Of 970,000 or so clones in the sample, roughly 15% were seen once. Sequenced input: naive CD4+ T cells from blood. This chain uses TRBV5-4 with TRBJ2-1; tentative D call: TRBD2 (5 bases). This sequence originates from a woman between 18 and 29 years old in good health. CDR3 DNA: TGCGCCAGCAGCCAAGCTCGGCTAGCCCACAATGAGCAGTTCTTC. It encodes CASSQARLAHNEQFF. The whole variable domain, filled in from reference TRBV5-4 and TRBJ2-1, reads ETGVTQSPTHLIKTRGQQVTLRCSSQSGHNTVSWYQQALGQGPQFIFQYYREEENGRGNFPPRFSGLQFPNYSSELNVNALELDDSALYLCASSQARLAHNEQFFGPGTRLTVL.